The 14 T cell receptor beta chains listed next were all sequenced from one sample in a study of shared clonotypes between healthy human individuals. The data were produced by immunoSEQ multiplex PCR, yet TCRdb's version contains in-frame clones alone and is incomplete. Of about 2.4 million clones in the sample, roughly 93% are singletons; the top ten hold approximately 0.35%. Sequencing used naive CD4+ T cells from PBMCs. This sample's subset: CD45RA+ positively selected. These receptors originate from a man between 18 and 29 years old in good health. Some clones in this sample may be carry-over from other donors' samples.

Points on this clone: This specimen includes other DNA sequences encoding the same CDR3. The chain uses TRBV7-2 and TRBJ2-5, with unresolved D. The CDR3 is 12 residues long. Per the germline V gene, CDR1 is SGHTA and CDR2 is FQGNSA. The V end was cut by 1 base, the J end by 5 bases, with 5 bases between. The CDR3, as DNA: TGTGCCAGCAGCTTAGGATCCGAGACCCAGTACTTC. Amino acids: CASSLGSETQYF.

In DNA form, the CDR3 reads TGTGCCAGCAGTGAACTCAGCGGTACAGATACGCAGTATTTT. Translation gives CASSELSGTDTQYF. The gene calls are TRBV6-1 and TRBJ2-3; TRBD2 is a possible D gene (5 bases). The germline V gene encodes CDR1 MNHNS and CDR2 SASEGT. The ends were cut back, 2 bases at V and 3 bases at J, with 9 bases in the middle. CDR3 length: 14 amino acids.

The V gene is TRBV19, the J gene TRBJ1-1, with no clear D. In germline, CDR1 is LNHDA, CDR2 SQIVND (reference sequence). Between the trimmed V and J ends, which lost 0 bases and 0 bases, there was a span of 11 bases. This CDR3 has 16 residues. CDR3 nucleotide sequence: TGTGCCAGTAGTATAGAGGGCAGGTTCGTGAACACTGAAGCTTTCTTT. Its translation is CASSIEGRFVNTEAFF. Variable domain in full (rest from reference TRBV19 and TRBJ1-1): DGGITQSPKYLFRKEGQNVTLSCEQNLNHDAMYWYRQDPGQGLRLIYYSQIVNDFQKGDIAEGYSVSREKKESFPLTVTSAQKNPTAFYLCASSIEGRFVNTEAFFGQGTRLTVV.

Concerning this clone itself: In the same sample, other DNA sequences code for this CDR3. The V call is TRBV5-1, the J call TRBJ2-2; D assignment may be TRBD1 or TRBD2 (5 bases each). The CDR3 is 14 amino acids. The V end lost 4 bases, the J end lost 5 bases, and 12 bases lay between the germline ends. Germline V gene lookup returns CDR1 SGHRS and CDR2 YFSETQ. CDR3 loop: CASSPRGVTGELFF. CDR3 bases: TGCGCCAGCAGCCCCCGGGGCGTAACCGGGGAGCTGTTTTTT.

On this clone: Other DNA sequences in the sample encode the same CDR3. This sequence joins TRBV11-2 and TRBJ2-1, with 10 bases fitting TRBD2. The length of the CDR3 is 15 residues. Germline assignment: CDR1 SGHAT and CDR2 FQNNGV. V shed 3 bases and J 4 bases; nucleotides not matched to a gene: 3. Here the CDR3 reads CASSLRTSGYNEQFF. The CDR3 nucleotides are TGTGCCAGCAGCTTGAGGACTAGCGGATACAATGAGCAGTTCTTC. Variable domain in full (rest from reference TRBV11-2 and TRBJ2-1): EAGVAQSPRYKIIEKRQSVAFWCNPISGHATLYWYQQILGQGPKLLIQFQNNGVVDDSQLPKDRFSAERLKGVDSTLKIQPAKLEDSAVYLCASSLRTSGYNEQFFGPGTRLTVL.

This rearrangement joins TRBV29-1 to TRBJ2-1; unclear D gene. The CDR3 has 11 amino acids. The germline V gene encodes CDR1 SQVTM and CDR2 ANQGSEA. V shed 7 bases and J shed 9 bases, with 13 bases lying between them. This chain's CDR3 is CSAAQLGEQFF. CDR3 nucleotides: TGCAGCGCCGCCCAGTTGGGTGAGCAGTTCTTC.

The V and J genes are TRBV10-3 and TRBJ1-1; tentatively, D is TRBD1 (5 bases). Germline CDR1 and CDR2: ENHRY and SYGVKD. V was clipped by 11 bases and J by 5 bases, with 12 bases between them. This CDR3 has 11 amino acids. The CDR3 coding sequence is TGTGCCGTCTGGGGGGGAACTGAAGCTTTCTTT. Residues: CAVWGGTEAFF.

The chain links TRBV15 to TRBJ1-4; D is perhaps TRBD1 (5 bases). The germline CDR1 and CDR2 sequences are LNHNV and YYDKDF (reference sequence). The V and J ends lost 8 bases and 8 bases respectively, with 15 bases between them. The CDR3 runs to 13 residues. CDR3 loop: CATRASGVEKLFF. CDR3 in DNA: TGTGCCACCCGGGCCTCGGGGGTCGAAAAACTGTTTTTT.

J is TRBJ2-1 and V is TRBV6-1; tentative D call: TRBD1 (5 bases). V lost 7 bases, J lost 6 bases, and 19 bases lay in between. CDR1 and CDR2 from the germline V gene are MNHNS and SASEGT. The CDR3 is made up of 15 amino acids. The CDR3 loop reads CASIPRGASFNEQFF. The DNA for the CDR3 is TGTGCCAGCATACCAAGGGGTGCGTCGTTCAATGAGCAGTTCTTC.

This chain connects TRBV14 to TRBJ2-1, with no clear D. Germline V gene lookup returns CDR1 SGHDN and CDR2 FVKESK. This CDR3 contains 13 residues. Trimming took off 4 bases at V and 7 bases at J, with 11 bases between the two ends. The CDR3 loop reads CASSPRRRNEQFF. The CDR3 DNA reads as TGTGCCAGCAGCCCGCGACGTCGGAATGAGCAGTTCTTC.

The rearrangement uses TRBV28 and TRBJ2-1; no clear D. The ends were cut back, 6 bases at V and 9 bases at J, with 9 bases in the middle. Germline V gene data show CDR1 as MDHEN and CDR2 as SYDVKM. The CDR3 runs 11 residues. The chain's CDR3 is CASRTRAEQFF. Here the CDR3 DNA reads TGTGCCAGCAGGACCCGGGCTGAGCAGTTCTTC. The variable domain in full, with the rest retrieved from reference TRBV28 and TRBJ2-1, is DVKVTQSSRYLVKRTGEKVFLECVQDMDHENMFWYRQDPGLGLRLIYFSYDVKMKEKGDIPEGYSVSREKKERFSLILESASTNQTSMYLCASRTRAEQFFGPGTRLTVL.

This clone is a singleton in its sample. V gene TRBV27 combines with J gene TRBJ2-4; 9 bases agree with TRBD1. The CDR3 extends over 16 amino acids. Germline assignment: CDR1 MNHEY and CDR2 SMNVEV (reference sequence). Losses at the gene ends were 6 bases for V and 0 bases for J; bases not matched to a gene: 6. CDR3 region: CASRPTGGPAKNIQYF. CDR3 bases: TGTGCCAGCAGACCTACAGGGGGCCCAGCCAAAAACATTCAGTACTTC.

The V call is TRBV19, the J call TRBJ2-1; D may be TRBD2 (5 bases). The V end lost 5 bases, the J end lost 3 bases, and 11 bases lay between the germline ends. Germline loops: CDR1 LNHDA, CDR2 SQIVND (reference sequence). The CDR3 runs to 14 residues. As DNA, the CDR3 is TGTGCCAGTAGTCACCGGGAAAGCTACAATGAGCAGTTCTTC. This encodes CASSHRESYNEQFF.

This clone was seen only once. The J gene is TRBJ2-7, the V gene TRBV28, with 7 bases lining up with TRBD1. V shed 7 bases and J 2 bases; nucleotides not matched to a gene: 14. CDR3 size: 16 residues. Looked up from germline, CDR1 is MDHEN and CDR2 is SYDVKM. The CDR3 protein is CASTHPPPQGAYEQYF. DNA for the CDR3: TGTGCCAGCACCCACCCCCCGCCCCAGGGGGCCTACGAGCAGTACTTC. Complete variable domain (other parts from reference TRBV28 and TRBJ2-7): DVKVTQSSRYLVKRTGEKVFLECVQDMDHENMFWYRQDPGLGLRLIYFSYDVKMKEKGDIPEGYSVSREKKERFSLILESASTNQTSMYLCASTHPPPQGAYEQYFGPGTRLTVT.